Listed below are T cell receptor beta chains from one sample, sequenced in a study of T cell responses to AZD1222 COVID-19 vaccine. Sequenced by immunoSEQ multiplex PCR; TCRdb stores in-frame clones only, minus some. The profile shows about 110,000 clones, 85% to 95% of them singletons. This sample comprised peripheral blood, obtained 28 days after the second AZD1222 dose. These receptors all come from an adult who received the AZD1222 COVID-19 vaccine. Both conserved end residues are part of each CDR3. The order of the fields is clone size, J gene, V gene, CDR3 length, D gene, CDR3 DNA, CDR3 protein. D genes are given only for firm matches. Size values are once, few and many counts, or a class for expanded clones, and some rows have none.

abundance: once
j_gene: TRBJ1-2
v_gene: TRBV6-5
len: 14
d_gene: -
CDR3nt: TGTGCCAGCAGCCCAACCGGACACAACTATGGCTACACCTTC
CDR3aa: CASSPTGHNYGYTF

abundance: -
j_gene: TRBJ2-3
v_gene: TRBV15
len: 14
d_gene: -
CDR3nt: TGTGCCACCAGCAGAGCCCCCCACCCAGATACGCAGTATTTT
CDR3aa: CATSRAPHPDTQYF

abundance: once
j_gene: TRBJ2-7
v_gene: TRBV18
len: 14
d_gene: TRBD1
CDR3nt: TGTGCCAGCTCACCAGGACAGGGAATCGACGAGCAGTACTTC
CDR3aa: CASSPGQGIDEQYF

abundance: -
j_gene: TRBJ1-1
v_gene: TRBV5-4
len: 11
d_gene: -
CDR3nt: TGTGCCAGACAATTTCCAATAGAAGCTTTCTTT
CDR3aa: CARQFPIEAFF

abundance: -
j_gene: TRBJ1-6
v_gene: TRBV27
len: 16
d_gene: -
CDR3nt: TGTGCCAGCAGTAGAAACATGGTGATTCTTAATTCACCCCTCCACTTT
CDR3aa: CASSRNMVILNSPLHF

abundance: -
j_gene: TRBJ2-7
v_gene: TRBV7-9
len: 15
d_gene: -
CDR3nt: TGTGCCAGCAGCTCTGCCGGGGCCGGGGCCTACGAGCAGTACTTC
CDR3aa: CASSSAGAGAYEQYF

abundance: once
j_gene: TRBJ1-2
v_gene: TRBV2
len: 15
d_gene: -
CDR3nt: TGTGCCAGCAGTGAAGGGACAGATCCGTACTATGGCTACACCTTC
CDR3aa: CASSEGTDPYYGYTF

abundance: -
j_gene: TRBJ1-5
v_gene: TRBV30
len: 14
d_gene: -
CDR3nt: TGTGCCTGGAGTGTACTGAATAGCAATCAGCCCCAGCATTTT
CDR3aa: CAWSVLNSNQPQHF

abundance: -
j_gene: TRBJ2-1
v_gene: TRBV5-6
len: 12
d_gene: -
CDR3nt: TGTGCCAGCAGCTTACCGGTAGGTGAGCAGTTCTTC
CDR3aa: CASSLPVGEQFF

abundance: once
j_gene: TRBJ1-2
v_gene: TRBV12-3/TRBV12-4
len: 13
d_gene: -
CDR3nt: TGTGCCAGCAGTGACGGGCTTAACTATGGCTACACCTTC
CDR3aa: CASSDGLNYGYTF

abundance: -
j_gene: TRBJ2-1
v_gene: TRBV9
len: 16
d_gene: -
CDR3nt: TGTGCCAGCCACAAAGCCCAAAGGAGTACCTACAATGAGCAGTTCTTC
CDR3aa: CASHKAQRSTYNEQFF

abundance: -
j_gene: TRBJ2-2
v_gene: TRBV7-8
len: 15
d_gene: -
CDR3nt: TGTGCCAGCAGCTTAAAGTTCCAGGGCACCGGGGAGCTGTTTTTT
CDR3aa: CASSLKFQGTGELFF

abundance: -
j_gene: TRBJ1-2
v_gene: TRBV18
len: 13
d_gene: TRBD1
CDR3nt: TGTGCCAGCTCTGGGACAGGGGCCTATGGCTACACCTTC
CDR3aa: CASSGTGAYGYTF

abundance: -
j_gene: TRBJ2-1
v_gene: TRBV11-3
len: 15
d_gene: -
CDR3nt: TGTGCCAGCAGCTTAGGGGGGGATACCGTCGATGAGCAGTTCTTC
CDR3aa: CASSLGGDTVDEQFF

abundance: -
j_gene: TRBJ1-5
v_gene: TRBV10-1
len: 15
d_gene: TRBD1
CDR3nt: TGCGCCAGCAGTGCCGGGACAGGGGTGGATCAGCCCCAGCATTTT
CDR3aa: CASSAGTGVDQPQHF

abundance: -
j_gene: TRBJ1-1
v_gene: TRBV5-4
len: 15
d_gene: -
CDR3nt: TGTGCCAGCAGCTTTGACAGAACAATGAACACTGAAGCTTTCTTT
CDR3aa: CASSFDRTMNTEAFF

abundance: -
j_gene: TRBJ2-2
v_gene: TRBV6-4
len: 13
d_gene: -
CDR3nt: TGTGCCAGCAGTGACTCAGACACCGGGGAGCTGTTTTTT
CDR3aa: CASSDSDTGELFF

abundance: -
j_gene: TRBJ1-1
v_gene: TRBV9
len: 15
d_gene: TRBD1
CDR3nt: TGTGCCAGCAGCGGAAAGACAGGGGTGAACACTGAAGCTTTCTTT
CDR3aa: CASSGKTGVNTEAFF

abundance: -
j_gene: TRBJ1-1
v_gene: TRBV3-1/TRBV3-2
len: 14
d_gene: -
CDR3nt: TGTGCCAGCAGCCAAGTAGCCGGGACAATTGGGGCTTTCTTT
CDR3aa: CASSQVAGTIGAFF

abundance: -
j_gene: TRBJ2-5
v_gene: TRBV7-7
len: 18
d_gene: TRBD1
CDR3nt: TGTGCCAGCTCTTTATTTGGGTCTGGGACAGGGGAATCAGAGACCCAGTACTTC
CDR3aa: CASSLFGSGTGESETQYF

abundance: -
j_gene: TRBJ1-6
v_gene: TRBV18
len: 13
d_gene: TRBD1
CDR3nt: TGTGCCAGCAGCCCAGGGGGGGATTCACCCCTCCACTTT
CDR3aa: CASSPGGDSPLHF

abundance: once
j_gene: TRBJ1-2
v_gene: TRBV6-5
len: 15
d_gene: TRBD1
CDR3nt: TGTGCCAGCAGTACCCGACAGGGGGCTAACTATGGCTACACCTTC
CDR3aa: CASSTRQGANYGYTF

abundance: -
j_gene: TRBJ2-7
v_gene: TRBV14
len: 12
d_gene: -
CDR3nt: TGTGCCAGCAGCCTAGGTGGGATCGAGCAGTACTTC
CDR3aa: CASSLGGIEQYF

abundance: once
j_gene: TRBJ2-7
v_gene: TRBV19
len: 14
d_gene: -
CDR3nt: TGTGCCAGTAGCTCCCCACAGGTCCCTCGAGAGCAGTACTTC
CDR3aa: CASSSPQVPREQYF

abundance: -
j_gene: TRBJ1-5
v_gene: TRBV12-3/TRBV12-4
len: 13
d_gene: -
CDR3nt: TGTGCCAGCAGTTTGCAGGGAGGTCAGCCCCAGCATTTT
CDR3aa: CASSLQGGQPQHF

abundance: -
j_gene: TRBJ2-7
v_gene: TRBV15
len: 15
d_gene: -
CDR3nt: TGTGCCACCAGCAGACCTTTAGGACCCGGGACCGAGCAGTACTTC
CDR3aa: CATSRPLGPGTEQYF

abundance: -
j_gene: TRBJ2-2
v_gene: TRBV6-4
len: 15
d_gene: TRBD1
CDR3nt: TGTGCCAGCAGTCGACAGGGGGGGAACACCGGGGAGCTGTTTTTT
CDR3aa: CASSRQGGNTGELFF

abundance: -
j_gene: TRBJ1-5
v_gene: TRBV18
len: 15
d_gene: TRBD1
CDR3nt: TGTGCCAGCTCACCAAACCCAGGCAGGGGGCAGCCCCAGCATTTT
CDR3aa: CASSPNPGRGQPQHF

abundance: -
j_gene: TRBJ2-7
v_gene: TRBV10-3
len: 14
d_gene: -
CDR3nt: TGTGCCATCAGTGATGTGGGGGCCATGTACGAGCAGTACTTC
CDR3aa: CAISDVGAMYEQYF

abundance: -
j_gene: TRBJ1-3
v_gene: TRBV5-4
len: 16
d_gene: -
CDR3nt: TGTGCCAGCAGCTTGGGCCTAGGGGCCGGTGGAAACACCATATATTTT
CDR3aa: CASSLGLGAGGNTIYF

abundance: -
j_gene: TRBJ1-2
v_gene: TRBV5-6
len: 17
d_gene: TRBD1
CDR3nt: TGTGCCAGCAGCCCTATTCCCGGGACAGTTTTAGAGTTTGGCTACACCTTC
CDR3aa: CASSPIPGTVLEFGYTF

abundance: -
j_gene: TRBJ1-2
v_gene: TRBV3-1/TRBV3-2
len: 17
d_gene: -
CDR3nt: TGTGCCAGCAGCCAAGGCACCACCCCCACGACCAACTATGGCTACACCTTC
CDR3aa: CASSQGTTPTTNYGYTF

abundance: -
j_gene: TRBJ1-4
v_gene: TRBV29-1
len: 13
d_gene: TRBD1
CDR3nt: TGCAGCGTTGGGGACAGGATCAATGAAAAACTGTTTTTT
CDR3aa: CSVGDRINEKLFF

abundance: -
j_gene: TRBJ1-4
v_gene: TRBV15
len: 18
d_gene: TRBD1
CDR3nt: TGTGCCACCAGCCTTAGACAGGGAGGGTGGGCAACTAATGAAAAACTGTTTTTT
CDR3aa: CATSLRQGGWATNEKLFF

abundance: -
j_gene: TRBJ1-6
v_gene: TRBV2
len: 14
d_gene: TRBD1
CDR3nt: TGTGCCAGTAGATTAAGGACAGGGGAATCACCCCTCCACTTT
CDR3aa: CASRLRTGESPLHF

abundance: -
j_gene: TRBJ2-7
v_gene: TRBV6-5
len: 14
d_gene: -
CDR3nt: TGTGCCAGCAGCCCCAAAATTGGCCCCTACGAGCAGTACTTC
CDR3aa: CASSPKIGPYEQYF

abundance: -
j_gene: TRBJ2-3
v_gene: TRBV5-1
len: 15
d_gene: TRBD1
CDR3nt: TGCGCCAGCAGCTCGACAGGGGAGAGCACAGATACGCAGTATTTT
CDR3aa: CASSSTGESTDTQYF

abundance: -
j_gene: TRBJ1-2
v_gene: TRBV5-6
len: 13
d_gene: -
CDR3nt: TGTGCCAGCAGCTTGTTGACAGTGAGTGGCTACACCTTC
CDR3aa: CASSLLTVSGYTF

abundance: -
j_gene: TRBJ1-4
v_gene: TRBV6-6
len: 17
d_gene: -
CDR3nt: TGTGCCAGCAGTCCAGACGCGACAGCCCCCATGAATGAAAAACTGTTTTTT
CDR3aa: CASSPDATAPMNEKLFF

abundance: -
j_gene: TRBJ2-7
v_gene: TRBV27
len: 15
d_gene: TRBD2
CDR3nt: TGTGCCAGCACCCCAGCGACTAGCGCGAGTAACGAGCAGTACTTC
CDR3aa: CASTPATSASNEQYF

abundance: -
j_gene: TRBJ2-7
v_gene: TRBV10-3
len: 13
d_gene: -
CDR3nt: TGTGCCATCAGTGGCGGGGTGGTAGTCGAGCAGTACTTC
CDR3aa: CAISGGVVVEQYF

abundance: -
j_gene: TRBJ1-2
v_gene: TRBV20-1
len: 10
d_gene: -
CDR3nt: TGCAGTGCTCCAATTACGGGCTACACCTTC
CDR3aa: CSAPITGYTF

abundance: -
j_gene: TRBJ1-1
v_gene: TRBV5-1
len: 12
d_gene: -
CDR3nt: TGCGCCAGCAGCGGGCCGAGCACTGAAGCTTTCTTT
CDR3aa: CASSGPSTEAFF

abundance: -
j_gene: TRBJ2-1
v_gene: TRBV3-1/TRBV3-2
len: 12
d_gene: -
CDR3nt: TGTGCCAGCAGCCTAGGGTGGCATGAGCAGTTCTTC
CDR3aa: CASSLGWHEQFF

abundance: once
j_gene: TRBJ1-1
v_gene: TRBV12-5
len: 18
d_gene: TRBD1
CDR3nt: TGTGCTAGTGGTTTGACACCCATCGTTGGGACAGCGAACACTGAAGCTTTCTTT
CDR3aa: CASGLTPIVGTANTEAFF

abundance: once
j_gene: TRBJ2-7
v_gene: TRBV28
len: 14
d_gene: -
CDR3nt: TGTGCCAGCACCCTCGGGGTAACAACTAGCGAGCAGTACTTC
CDR3aa: CASTLGVTTSEQYF

abundance: once
j_gene: TRBJ2-1
v_gene: TRBV5-4
len: 15
d_gene: TRBD2
CDR3nt: TGTGCCACCCACGGAGTAGCGGGAATTTACAATGAGCAGTTCTTC
CDR3aa: CATHGVAGIYNEQFF

abundance: -
j_gene: TRBJ2-7
v_gene: TRBV2
len: 14
d_gene: -
CDR3nt: TGTGCCAGCATCACACAAGGTGGCTCCTACGAGCAGTACTTC
CDR3aa: CASITQGGSYEQYF